One sample yielded the 7 T cell receptor beta chains listed below, sequenced in a study of identifying expanded T cells in peripheral blood. Clones were read by immunoSEQ multiplex PCR, and TCRdb kept only the in-frame ones, dropping some. The table records 70,000 to 95,000 clones, about nine tenths of them present only once. The specimen was blood. These TCRs come from a person aged 18 to 70 in good health.

This chain connects TRBV6-4 to TRBJ2-3; 7 bases agree with TRBD2. Per germline, CDR1 MRHNA and CDR2 SNTAGT. This CDR3 comprises 15 residues. V lost 3 bases and J lost 0; bases outside the gene matches: 3. The CDR3, as DNA: TGTGCCAGCAGTGAGAGTAGCGGGAGCACAGATACGCAGTATTTT. It translates to CASSESSGSTDTQYF.

The chain joins TRBV19 to TRBJ1-2, with a possible D match to TRBD1 (5 bases). Trimming left V 4 bases short and J 2 bases short, with 11 bases between. The CDR3 covers 14 residues. Germline V CDR1 and CDR2: LNHDA, SQIVND (reference sequence). This CDR3 is CASSTRDRNYGYTF. The CDR3 coding sequence is TGTGCCAGTAGTACGAGGGACCGAAACTATGGCTACACCTTC.

This clone was observed a handful of times. This chain connects TRBV5-1 to TRBJ2-1; D is uncertain. Trimming stripped 1 base from V and 5 bases from J, with 13 bases between. The germline CDR1 and CDR2 sequences are SGHRS and YFSETQ. The CDR3 extends over 15 amino acids. CDR3 nucleotides: TGCGCCAGCAGCTTGTTACCCGGGCAACACAATGAGCAGTTCTTC. This gives the protein CASSLLPGQHNEQFF.

V is TRBV28 and J is TRBJ2-5; D gene unclear. The J call may be incorrect, as the DNA end agrees better with TRBJ2-7. The germline CDR1 and CDR2 sequences are MDHEN and SYDVKM. The CDR3 is 11 amino acids. CDR3 bases: TGTGCCAGCAGGGAAAACTACGAGCAGTACTTC. Translation: CASRENYEQYF.

This rearrangement joins TRBV5-1 to TRBJ1-2; a weak D match, TRBD1 (5 bases). The germline gives CDR1 SGHRS, CDR2 YFSETQ. Trimming removed 2 bases at V and 4 bases at J, with 12 bases between. This CDR3 comprises 14 residues. This CDR3 is CASSFGQGGYGYTF. The CDR3 nucleotides read TGCGCCAGCAGCTTCGGGCAGGGTGGCTATGGCTACACCTTC.

This clone was detected only once. V gene TRBV15 combines with J gene TRBJ2-6, with no clear D. The V end was cut by 4 bases, the J end by 0 bases, with 19 bases between. The CDR3 sequence is 19 residues long. Germline V gene data show CDR1 as LNHNV and CDR2 as YYDKDF (reference sequence). The CDR3 is CATSNRRWQAISGANVLTF. As DNA, the CDR3 is TGTGCCACCAGCAACCGTCGGTGGCAGGCAATCTCTGGGGCCAACGTCCTGACTTTC.

The rearrangement joins TRBV11-2 to TRBJ2-5, with 7 bases lining up with TRBD1. The germline CDR1 and CDR2 sequences are SGHAT and FQNNGV. The CDR3 consists of 13 residues. Losses at the gene ends were 5 bases for V and 2 bases for J; bases not matched to a gene: 2. In nucleotides, the CDR3 is TGTGCCAGCAGCCGGGACAGTCAAGAGACCCAGTACTTC. Amino acid sequence: CASSRDSQETQYF.